These T cell receptor beta chains were read from a single sample in a study of cytotoxic CD8 clonotypes in ibrutinib-treated CLL. TCRdb's table, derived via immunoSEQ multiplex PCR, lists solely in-frame clones and lacks some. The profile covers some 80,000 clones, with about 76% appearing a single time and roughly 4.8% taken by the ten largest. The source was PBMCs, collected after 12 months of ibrutinib treatment. Every receptor here comes from a human donor with chronic lymphocytic leukemia. CDR3s include the opening cysteine and the closing phenylalanine or tryptophan. The order of the fields is D gene, V gene, J gene, clone size, CDR3 length, CDR3 DNA, CDR3 protein. D genes are given only for firm matches. Clone size is given for some rows only: seen once, a few or many times, or a class if the clone is expanded.

D gene: -; V gene: TRBV18; J gene: TRBJ2-7; clone size: once; CDR3 length: 15; CDR3 DNA: TGTGCCAGCTCACCTACCCAGACGGATCCCTACGAGCAGTACTTC; CDR3 protein: CASSPTQTDPYEQYF
D gene: -; V gene: TRBV5-1; J gene: TRBJ2-3; clone size: once; CDR3 length: 14; CDR3 DNA: TGCGCCAGCAGCTCGCAGGACCGCACAGATACGCAGTATTTT; CDR3 protein: CASSSQDRTDTQYF
D gene: -; V gene: TRBV2; J gene: TRBJ2-1; clone size: -; CDR3 length: 12; CDR3 DNA: TGTGCCAGCAGTGAACTCGAAAGCGCGCAGTTCTTC; CDR3 protein: CASSELESAQFF
D gene: -; V gene: TRBV6-5; J gene: TRBJ1-3; clone size: few; CDR3 length: 14; CDR3 DNA: TGTGCCAGCAGTTACGTGGGGGGAGGAAACACCATATATTTT; CDR3 protein: CASSYVGGGNTIYF
D gene: -; V gene: TRBV6-5; J gene: TRBJ1-2; clone size: -; CDR3 length: 11; CDR3 DNA: TGTGCCAGCGGGGCTAACTATGGCTACACCTTC; CDR3 protein: CASGANYGYTF
D gene: -; V gene: TRBV7-3; J gene: TRBJ1-1; clone size: -; CDR3 length: 13; CDR3 DNA: TGTGCCAGCAGCTCCCAAACCAACACTGAAGCTTTCTTT; CDR3 protein: CASSSQTNTEAFF
D gene: -; V gene: TRBV12-5; J gene: TRBJ1-5; clone size: -; CDR3 length: 13; CDR3 DNA: TGTGCTAGTGCGCACAGTAGCAATCAGCCCCAGCATTTT; CDR3 protein: CASAHSSNQPQHF
D gene: -; V gene: TRBV18; J gene: TRBJ1-1; clone size: -; CDR3 length: 15; CDR3 DNA: TGTGCCAGCTCACCCCCTACAGGGTGGGACACTGAAGCTTTCTTT; CDR3 protein: CASSPPTGWDTEAFF
D gene: -; V gene: TRBV7-2; J gene: TRBJ1-3; clone size: few; CDR3 length: 17; CDR3 DNA: TGTGCCAGCAGCTTAGGGGTAGGGGGAGTGCTCGGAAACACCATATATTTT; CDR3 protein: CASSLGVGGVLGNTIYF
D gene: TRBD2; V gene: TRBV4-3; J gene: TRBJ2-5; clone size: -; CDR3 length: 13; CDR3 DNA: TGCGCCAGCAGCCAAGCGGGGGGGGAGACCCAGTACTTC; CDR3 protein: CASSQAGGETQYF
D gene: -; V gene: TRBV4-3; J gene: TRBJ2-4; clone size: -; CDR3 length: 15; CDR3 DNA: TGCGCCAGCAGCCAAAAACCTGGGGCCAAAAACATTCAGTACTTC; CDR3 protein: CASSQKPGAKNIQYF
D gene: TRBD1; V gene: TRBV5-1; J gene: TRBJ2-7; clone size: -; CDR3 length: 14; CDR3 DNA: TGCGCCAGCAGCGGAAGACAGGGCCCAGGCGAGCAGTACTTC; CDR3 protein: CASSGRQGPGEQYF
D gene: -; V gene: TRBV29-1; J gene: TRBJ2-5; clone size: -; CDR3 length: 13; CDR3 DNA: TGCAGCGCCGGGGGTCCGGGGTCAGAGACCCAGTACTTC; CDR3 protein: CSAGGPGSETQYF
D gene: -; V gene: TRBV20-1; J gene: TRBJ1-4; clone size: -; CDR3 length: 10; CDR3 DNA: TGCAGTGCTCCCCAAGAAAAACTGTTTTTT; CDR3 protein: CSAPQEKLFF
D gene: TRBD2; V gene: TRBV9; J gene: TRBJ2-7; clone size: -; CDR3 length: 16; CDR3 DNA: TGTGCCAGCAGCGTAGGGCTAGCGGGGTCCCCTGCGGAGCAGTACTTC; CDR3 protein: CASSVGLAGSPAEQYF
D gene: -; V gene: TRBV28; J gene: TRBJ2-7; clone size: once; CDR3 length: 14; CDR3 DNA: TGTGCCAGCAACCAGGGAGGCAGGGCCCACGAGCAGTACTTC; CDR3 protein: CASNQGGRAHEQYF
D gene: -; V gene: TRBV7-2; J gene: TRBJ1-1; clone size: -; CDR3 length: 14; CDR3 DNA: TGTGCCAGCAGACCCGGTGGGGGCAACACTGAAGCTTTCTTT; CDR3 protein: CASRPGGGNTEAFF
D gene: TRBD1; V gene: TRBV18; J gene: TRBJ1-4; clone size: -; CDR3 length: 19; CDR3 DNA: TGTGCCAGCTCACCACAGCAGGGGGCGCGACGGTCAACTAATGAAAAACTGTTTTTT; CDR3 protein: CASSPQQGARRSTNEKLFF
D gene: -; V gene: TRBV5-1; J gene: TRBJ2-6; clone size: -; CDR3 length: 17; CDR3 DNA: TGCGCCAGCAGCTTGGGACGGACTTGGGCTGGGGCCAACGTCCTGACTTTC; CDR3 protein: CASSLGRTWAGANVLTF
D gene: TRBD1; V gene: TRBV19; J gene: TRBJ1-2; clone size: few; CDR3 length: 16; CDR3 DNA: TGTGCCAGTAGTCCCCTGACAGGGGGGCTATTGTCTGGCTACACCTTC; CDR3 protein: CASSPLTGGLLSGYTF
D gene: TRBD2; V gene: TRBV5-8; J gene: TRBJ2-1; clone size: few; CDR3 length: 15; CDR3 DNA: TGTGCCTCCCGGGGACTAGCGGCCCCCTACAATGAGCAGTTCTTC; CDR3 protein: CASRGLAAPYNEQFF
D gene: -; V gene: TRBV6-6; J gene: TRBJ2-3; clone size: once; CDR3 length: 16; CDR3 DNA: TGTGCCAGCAGTTACTCGGGTGCCAGCGGTAAGGGTACGCAGTATTTT; CDR3 protein: CASSYSGASGKGTQYF
D gene: TRBD1; V gene: TRBV10-3; J gene: TRBJ1-2; clone size: -; CDR3 length: 15; CDR3 DNA: TGTGCCATCAGTGAGGGGACAGGGGGCCTTTTTGGCTACACCTTC; CDR3 protein: CAISEGTGGLFGYTF
D gene: TRBD1; V gene: TRBV7-2; J gene: TRBJ1-5; clone size: -; CDR3 length: 14; CDR3 DNA: TGTGCCAGCAGCCCCGGACAGGGCTCCCAGCCCCAGCATTTT; CDR3 protein: CASSPGQGSQPQHF
D gene: -; V gene: TRBV19; J gene: TRBJ2-3; clone size: -; CDR3 length: 11; CDR3 DNA: TGTGCCAGTAGTACCACAGATACGCAGTATTTT; CDR3 protein: CASSTTDTQYF
D gene: -; V gene: TRBV9; J gene: TRBJ2-3; clone size: -; CDR3 length: 12; CDR3 DNA: TGTGCCAGCAGCGTAGAGGGGGATACGCAGTATTTT; CDR3 protein: CASSVEGDTQYF
D gene: -; V gene: TRBV5-4; J gene: TRBJ1-1; clone size: -; CDR3 length: 15; CDR3 DNA: TGTGCCAGCGGGACTGAACCGAGGTGGGACACTGAAGCTTTCTTT; CDR3 protein: CASGTEPRWDTEAFF
D gene: TRBD2; V gene: TRBV10-2; J gene: TRBJ2-7; clone size: -; CDR3 length: 13; CDR3 DNA: TGCGCCAGCAGGGCGACTAGCCCCAACGAGCAGTACTTC; CDR3 protein: CASRATSPNEQYF
D gene: -; V gene: TRBV7-3; J gene: TRBJ2-1; clone size: -; CDR3 length: 13; CDR3 DNA: TGTGCCAGCAGCTTAAATGCCTACAATGAGCAGTTCTTC; CDR3 protein: CASSLNAYNEQFF
D gene: TRBD1; V gene: TRBV7-9; J gene: TRBJ2-1; clone size: once; CDR3 length: 13; CDR3 DNA: TGTGCCAGCAGCTTGACAGGGGGGAATGAGCAGTTCTTC; CDR3 protein: CASSLTGGNEQFF
D gene: -; V gene: TRBV27; J gene: TRBJ1-5; clone size: -; CDR3 length: 17; CDR3 DNA: TGTGCCAGCAGTCCCAACCTGGGGTCTAATAGCAATCAGCCCCAGCATTTT; CDR3 protein: CASSPNLGSNSNQPQHF
D gene: -; V gene: TRBV5-6; J gene: TRBJ2-7; clone size: -; CDR3 length: 12; CDR3 DNA: TGTGCCAGCAGCTTTGCCGGCTACGAGCAGTACTTC; CDR3 protein: CASSFAGYEQYF
D gene: -; V gene: TRBV11-2; J gene: TRBJ2-2; clone size: few; CDR3 length: 17; CDR3 DNA: TGTGCCAGCAGCTTAGCGGGGGTGGGCCTTAACACCGGGGAGCTGTTTTTT; CDR3 protein: CASSLAGVGLNTGELFF
D gene: TRBD1; V gene: TRBV27; J gene: TRBJ1-5; clone size: -; CDR3 length: 14; CDR3 DNA: TGTGCCAGCACCCCAGGGACAGGGGATCAGCCCCAGCATTTT; CDR3 protein: CASTPGTGDQPQHF
D gene: TRBD1; V gene: TRBV11-3; J gene: TRBJ2-7; clone size: few; CDR3 length: 13; CDR3 DNA: TGTGCCAGCAGCTTAGGGACAGGGGGCGAGCAGTACTTC; CDR3 protein: CASSLGTGGEQYF
D gene: -; V gene: TRBV28; J gene: TRBJ1-2; clone size: -; CDR3 length: 11; CDR3 DNA: TGTGCCAGCAGCAGCCTCTATGGCTACACCTTC; CDR3 protein: CASSSLYGYTF
D gene: TRBD2; V gene: TRBV2; J gene: TRBJ2-5; clone size: few; CDR3 length: 17; CDR3 DNA: TGTGCCAGCAGTTGGACTAGCGGGAGGGCCGGTGGGGAGACCCAGTACTTC; CDR3 protein: CASSWTSGRAGGETQYF
D gene: -; V gene: TRBV5-8; J gene: TRBJ2-3; clone size: -; CDR3 length: 12; CDR3 DNA: TGTGCCAGCAGCTGGGACACAGATACGCAGTATTTT; CDR3 protein: CASSWDTDTQYF
D gene: TRBD1; V gene: TRBV30; J gene: TRBJ1-3; clone size: -; CDR3 length: 14; CDR3 DNA: TGTGCCTGGGAGGGACAGTTCTCTGGAAACACCATATATTTT; CDR3 protein: CAWEGQFSGNTIYF
D gene: -; V gene: TRBV4-3; J gene: TRBJ2-3; clone size: -; CDR3 length: 14; CDR3 DNA: TGCGCCAGCAGCCAAGATCGGCGCACAGATACGCAGTATTTT; CDR3 protein: CASSQDRRTDTQYF
D gene: -; V gene: TRBV27; J gene: TRBJ2-6; clone size: once; CDR3 length: 19; CDR3 DNA: TGTGCCAGCAGTTTATTGGCCACCTTATTCGATTCTGGGGCCAACGTCCTGACTTTC; CDR3 protein: CASSLLATLFDSGANVLTF
D gene: -; V gene: TRBV7-2; J gene: TRBJ2-5; clone size: -; CDR3 length: 15; CDR3 DNA: TGTGCCAGCAGCTTTTCCGGGGTCCGGGGCCGGGTCCAGTACTTC; CDR3 protein: CASSFSGVRGRVQYF
D gene: -; V gene: TRBV2; J gene: TRBJ1-6; clone size: once; CDR3 length: 15; CDR3 DNA: TGTGCCAGCAGCGGGGACAACTCCTATAATTCACCCCTCCACTTT; CDR3 protein: CASSGDNSYNSPLHF
D gene: TRBD1; V gene: TRBV5-6; J gene: TRBJ1-6; clone size: -; CDR3 length: 17; CDR3 DNA: TGTGCCAGCAGCCAGGAGGACAGGGGCTCCTATAATTCACCCCTCCACTTT; CDR3 protein: CASSQEDRGSYNSPLHF
D gene: -; V gene: TRBV5-4; J gene: TRBJ1-4; clone size: -; CDR3 length: 13; CDR3 DNA: TGTGCCAGCAGCTTGTGGCAGGATGAAAAACTGTTTTTT; CDR3 protein: CASSLWQDEKLFF
D gene: TRBD1; V gene: TRBV5-1; J gene: TRBJ2-7; clone size: -; CDR3 length: 15; CDR3 DNA: TGCGCCAGCCAAAAGCTGACAGGGGGCTGGTACGAGCAGTACTTC; CDR3 protein: CASQKLTGGWYEQYF
D gene: -; V gene: TRBV30; J gene: TRBJ1-4; clone size: -; CDR3 length: 13; CDR3 DNA: TGTGCCTGGAGTCGGGGGGGTAATGAAAAACTGTTTTTT; CDR3 protein: CAWSRGGNEKLFF
D gene: -; V gene: TRBV9; J gene: TRBJ2-1; clone size: -; CDR3 length: 16; CDR3 DNA: TGTGCCAGCAGCGTGGACCTGGGGACCACCTACAATGAGCAGTTCTTC; CDR3 protein: CASSVDLGTTYNEQFF
D gene: TRBD1; V gene: TRBV18; J gene: TRBJ2-7; clone size: -; CDR3 length: 14; CDR3 DNA: TGTGCCAGCTCACCGGGACAGGGGGCGCGTGAGCAGTACTTC; CDR3 protein: CASSPGQGAREQYF
D gene: -; V gene: TRBV19; J gene: TRBJ2-1; clone size: few; CDR3 length: 15; CDR3 DNA: TGTGCCAGTACCCAGGGGGGGAGCGGATACAATGAGCAGTTCTTC; CDR3 protein: CASTQGGSGYNEQFF
D gene: TRBD1; V gene: TRBV6-1; J gene: TRBJ2-7; clone size: few; CDR3 length: 12; CDR3 DNA: TGTGCCAGCAGCGGACAGGGGTACGAGCAGTACTTC; CDR3 protein: CASSGQGYEQYF